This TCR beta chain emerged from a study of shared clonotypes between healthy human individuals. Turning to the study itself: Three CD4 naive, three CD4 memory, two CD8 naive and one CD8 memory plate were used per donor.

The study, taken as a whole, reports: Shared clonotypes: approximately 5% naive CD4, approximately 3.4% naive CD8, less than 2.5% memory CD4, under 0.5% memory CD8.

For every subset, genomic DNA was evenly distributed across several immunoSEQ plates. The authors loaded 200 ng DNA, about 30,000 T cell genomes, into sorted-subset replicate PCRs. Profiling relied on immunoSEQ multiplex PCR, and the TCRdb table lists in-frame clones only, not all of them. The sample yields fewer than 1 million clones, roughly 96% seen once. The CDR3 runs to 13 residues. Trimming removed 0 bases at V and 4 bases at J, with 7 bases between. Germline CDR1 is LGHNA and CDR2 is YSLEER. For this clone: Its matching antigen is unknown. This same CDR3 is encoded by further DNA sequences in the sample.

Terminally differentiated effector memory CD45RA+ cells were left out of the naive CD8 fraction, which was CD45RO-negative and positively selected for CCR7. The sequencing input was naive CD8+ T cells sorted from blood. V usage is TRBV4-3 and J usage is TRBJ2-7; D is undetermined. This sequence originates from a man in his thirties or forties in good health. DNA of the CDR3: TGCGCCAGCAGCCAAGATACGTCTTACGAGCAGTACTTC. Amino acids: CASSQDTSYEQYF.